This record covers a single T cell receptor (beta chain). These data come from a study of shared clonotypes between healthy human individuals. Germline V CDR1 and CDR2: KGHSH, LQKENI. CDR3 length equals 16 residues. With V trimmed by 3 bases and J by 7 bases, 6 bases remained unmatched. Per the original data handling: As immunoSEQ supplied junction-only sequences (without quality scores), filtering differed. Measured with immunoSEQ multiplex PCR; TCRdb has only the in-frame clones, and not every one. Clone size and the V and J calls come from that table; the DNA yielded D and trimming. The sample has about 1 million clones, more than 60% seen once.

The chain recombines TRBV18 with TRBJ2-1; 13 bases match TRBD2. Sequencing was carried out using memory CD4+ T cells sorted from blood. Subset described: CD45RA-negative fraction. The sequence came from a man aged 18 to 35 in good health. The CDR3 coding sequence is TGTGCCAGCTCACCTACTAGCGGGGGGGCTGGGAATGAGCAGTTCTTC. It codes for CASSPTSGGAGNEQFF. Complete variable domain (other parts from reference TRBV18 and TRBJ2-1): NAGVMQNPRHLVRRRGQEARLRCSPMKGHSHVYWYRQLPEEGLKFMVYLQKENIIDESGMPKERFSAEFPKEGPSILRIQQVVRGDSAAYFCASSPTSGGAGNEQFFGPGTRLTVL.